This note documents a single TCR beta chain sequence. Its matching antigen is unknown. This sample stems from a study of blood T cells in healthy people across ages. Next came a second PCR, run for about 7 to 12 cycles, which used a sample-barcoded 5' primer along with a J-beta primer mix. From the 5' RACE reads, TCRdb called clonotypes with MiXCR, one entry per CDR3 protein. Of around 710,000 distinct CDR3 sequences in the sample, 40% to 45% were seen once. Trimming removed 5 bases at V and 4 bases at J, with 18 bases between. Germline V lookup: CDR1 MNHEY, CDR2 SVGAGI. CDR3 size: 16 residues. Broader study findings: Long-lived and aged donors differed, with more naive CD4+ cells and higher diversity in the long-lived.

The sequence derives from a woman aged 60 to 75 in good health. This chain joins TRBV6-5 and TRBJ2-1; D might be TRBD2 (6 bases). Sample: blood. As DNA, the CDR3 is TGTGCCAGCAGTCTCAAAGGAGCGGGTAAATACAATGAGCAGTTCTTC. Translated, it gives CASSLKGAGKYNEQFF.